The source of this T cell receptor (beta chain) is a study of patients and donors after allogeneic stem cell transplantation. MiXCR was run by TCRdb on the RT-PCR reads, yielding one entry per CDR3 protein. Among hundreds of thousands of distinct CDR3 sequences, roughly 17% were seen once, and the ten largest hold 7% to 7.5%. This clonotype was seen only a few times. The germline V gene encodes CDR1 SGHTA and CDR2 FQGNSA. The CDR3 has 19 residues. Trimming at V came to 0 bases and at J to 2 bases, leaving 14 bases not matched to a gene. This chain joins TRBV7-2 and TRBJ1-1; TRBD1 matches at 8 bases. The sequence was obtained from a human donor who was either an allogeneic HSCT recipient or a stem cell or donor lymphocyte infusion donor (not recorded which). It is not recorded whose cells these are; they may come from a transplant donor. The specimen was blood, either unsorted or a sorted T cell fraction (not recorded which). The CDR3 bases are TGTGCCAGCAGCTTAGCCTTACTGGGGACAGGCTGGAGTAACACTGAAGCTTTCTTT. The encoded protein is CASSLALLGTGWSNTEAFF.